The sequence of this T cell receptor (beta chain) was determined in a study of control samples from healthy donors and cancer patients (dated by TCRdb to the early 2020s). Deletion took 10 bases off V and 2 bases off J, with a span of 11 bases between the germline ends. CDR1 and CDR2 are read off the germline V gene as SGHAT and FQNNGV. The CDR3 measures 13 amino acids from cysteine to phenylalanine. The sequence is cut down to CDR3 DNA, 39 bases in frame from base 1. The library was built by means of the immunoSEQ multiplex PCR assay. TCRdb holds this immuneACCESS table with in-frame rearrangements only. Some clones are missing; in checked studies, unresolved V genes explain under half, and the rest has no known cause. Within this sample are roughly 52,000 clones, with nearly 96% of them counted one time only. The ten largest clonotypes hold about 2% of the sample. As regards this clone: There is no known antigen for this receptor. Base qualities are not at hand, and no much larger clone is one base apart.

The receptor was derived from a woman in her twenties or thirties in good health. Material: blood. Here the chain combines TRBV11-2 and TRBJ2-2; the D call is possibly TRBD1 or TRBD2, each sharing 5 bases. Here is the DNA: TGTGCCAACCGGGACGGCAACACCGGGGAGCTGTTTTTT. Its amino acids are CANRDGNTGELFF.